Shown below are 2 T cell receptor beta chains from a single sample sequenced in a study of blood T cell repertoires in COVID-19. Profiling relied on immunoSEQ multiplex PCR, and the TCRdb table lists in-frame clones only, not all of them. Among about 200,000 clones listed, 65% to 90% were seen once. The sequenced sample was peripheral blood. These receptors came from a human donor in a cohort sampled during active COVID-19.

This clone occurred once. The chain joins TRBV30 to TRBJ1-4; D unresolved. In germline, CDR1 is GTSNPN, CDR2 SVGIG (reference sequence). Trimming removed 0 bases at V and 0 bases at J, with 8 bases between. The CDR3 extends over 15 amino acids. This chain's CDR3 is CAWSVGTATNEKLFF. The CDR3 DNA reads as TGTGCCTGGAGTGTAGGAACAGCAACTAATGAAAAACTGTTTTTT. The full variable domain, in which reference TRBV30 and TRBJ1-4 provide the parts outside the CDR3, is SQTIHQWPATLVQPVGSPLSLECTVEGTSNPNLYWYRQAAGRGLQLLFYSVGIGQISSEVPQNLSASRPQDRQFILSSKKLLLSDSGFYLCAWSVGTATNEKLFFGSGTQLSVL.

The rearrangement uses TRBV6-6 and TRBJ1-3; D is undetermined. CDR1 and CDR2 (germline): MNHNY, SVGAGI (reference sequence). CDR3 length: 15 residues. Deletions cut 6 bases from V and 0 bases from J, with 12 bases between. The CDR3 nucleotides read TGTGCCAGCAGCTTCCAACTACGCTCTGGAAACACCATATATTTT. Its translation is CASSFQLRSGNTIYF.